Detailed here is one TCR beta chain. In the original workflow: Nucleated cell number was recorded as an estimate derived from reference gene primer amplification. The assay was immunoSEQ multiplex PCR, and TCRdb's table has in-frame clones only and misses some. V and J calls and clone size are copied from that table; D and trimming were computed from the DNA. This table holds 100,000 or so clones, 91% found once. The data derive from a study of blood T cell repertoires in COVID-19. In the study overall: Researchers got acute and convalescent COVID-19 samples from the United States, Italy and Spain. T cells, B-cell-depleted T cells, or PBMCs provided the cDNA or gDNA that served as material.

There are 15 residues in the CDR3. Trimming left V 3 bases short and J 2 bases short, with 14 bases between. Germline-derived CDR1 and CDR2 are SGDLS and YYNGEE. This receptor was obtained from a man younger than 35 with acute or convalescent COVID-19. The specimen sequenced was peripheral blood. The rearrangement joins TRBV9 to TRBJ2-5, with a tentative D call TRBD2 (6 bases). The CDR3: CASSGVEEGQETQYF. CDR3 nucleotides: TGTGCCAGCAGCGGGGTAGAGGAGGGGCAAGAGACCCAGTACTTC. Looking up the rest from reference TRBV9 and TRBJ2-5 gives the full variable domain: DSGVTQTPKHLITATGQRVTLRCSPRSGDLSVYWYQQSLDQGLQFLIQYYNGEERAKGNILERFSAQQFPDLHSELNLSSLELGDSALYFCASSGVEEGQETQYFGPGTRLLVL.